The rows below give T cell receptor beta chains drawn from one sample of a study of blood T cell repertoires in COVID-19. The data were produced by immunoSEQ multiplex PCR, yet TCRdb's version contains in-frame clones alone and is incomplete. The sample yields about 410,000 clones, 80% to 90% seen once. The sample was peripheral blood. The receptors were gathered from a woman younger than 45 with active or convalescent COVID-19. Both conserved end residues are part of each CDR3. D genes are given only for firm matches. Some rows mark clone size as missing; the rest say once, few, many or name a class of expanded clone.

CASSLDPGNNSPLHF	TGCGCCAGCAGCTTGGATCCGGGAAACAATTCGCCCCTCCACTTT	few	TRBV5-1	15	TRBJ1-6	NA
CASSKASERTSLDRQNTEAFF	TGTGCCAGCAGCAAAGCATCGGAAAGAACCTCCTTAGACAGGCAGAACACTGAAGCTTTCTTT	NA	TRBV21-1	21	TRBJ1-1	NA
CSISAGGAQDTIYF	TGCAGCATAAGTGCAGGGGGTGCGCAAGACACCATATATTTT	NA	TRBV29-1	14	TRBJ1-3	TRBD1
CASSSQPGQMNTEAFF	TGTGCCAGCAGCTCTCAACCGGGACAGATGAACACTGAAGCTTTCTTT	NA	TRBV13	16	TRBJ1-1	TRBD1
CASSEQAGGQETQYF	TGTGCCAGCAGTGAACAAGCGGGTGGTCAAGAGACCCAGTACTTC	NA	TRBV6-1	15	TRBJ2-5	NA
CASSRLRTAIYEQYF	TGTGCCAGCTCGCGCCTTCGGACAGCGATCTACGAGCAGTACTTC	NA	TRBV18	15	TRBJ2-7	NA
CASSGTRVIGQYF	TGTGCCAGCAGTGGGACTCGGGTTATCGGGCAGTACTTC	NA	TRBV2	13	TRBJ2-7	NA
CASRRAGESYGYTF	TGTGCCAGTAGACGCGCAGGGGAAAGCTATGGCTACACCTTC	NA	TRBV19	14	TRBJ1-2	NA
CASPPDSGDGANVLTF	TGTGCCAGCCCTCCGGATTCGGGGGATGGGGCCAACGTCCTGACTTTC	NA	TRBV28	16	TRBJ2-6	NA
CASGLVVREGSYNEQFF	TGTGCTAGTGGTTTGGTAGTGCGGGAGGGCTCCTACAATGAGCAGTTCTTC	NA	TRBV12-5	17	TRBJ2-1	TRBD2
CAISDRGQGGTEAFF	TGTGCCATCAGTGATAGGGGACAGGGGGGGACTGAAGCTTTCTTT	NA	TRBV10-3	15	TRBJ1-1	TRBD1
CASSFSGTSGYNEQFF	TGTGCCAGCAGTTTCTCCGGGACTAGCGGGTACAATGAGCAGTTCTTC	NA	TRBV27	16	TRBJ2-1	TRBD2
CASSYQGTNSPLHF	TGCGCCAGCAGCTATCAGGGTACCAATTCACCCCTCCACTTT	NA	TRBV10-2	14	TRBJ1-6	NA
CASSPYPGQALRGNTIYF	TGTGCCAGCTCACCATACCCGGGACAGGCCCTCAGGGGAAACACCATATATTTT	NA	TRBV18	18	TRBJ1-3	TRBD1
CASSSYRGGNSPLHF	TGTGCCAGCAGCTCGTACAGGGGGGGCAATTCACCCCTCCACTTT	NA	TRBV5-4	15	TRBJ1-6	TRBD1
CASSRGLVDTQYF	TGTGCCAGCAGCAGGGGGCTTGTAGATACGCAGTATTTT	NA	TRBV6-5	13	TRBJ2-3	TRBD1
CASSAYSQGFLYNEQFF	TGTGCCAGTAGTGCTTACTCTCAGGGGTTCCTATACAATGAGCAGTTCTTC	NA	TRBV19	17	TRBJ2-1	NA
CSVDQQETQYF	TGCAGCGTTGACCAACAAGAGACCCAGTACTTC	NA	TRBV29-1	11	TRBJ2-5	NA
CASNVQRDTGELFF	TGTGCCAGCAACGTACAGAGAGACACCGGGGAGCTGTTTTTT	NA	TRBV6-5	14	TRBJ2-2	NA
CASKAGRTGELFF	TGTGCCAGCAAAGCGGGTCGGACCGGGGAGCTGTTTTTT	once	TRBV2	13	TRBJ2-2	NA
CSATSQGSYTF	TGCAGTGCCACCTCACAGGGCAGCTACACCTTC	few	TRBV20-1	11	TRBJ1-2	NA
CASSLSYRGPEAFF	TGTGCCAGCAGCCTATCATACAGGGGGCCTGAAGCTTTCTTT	NA	TRBV11-2	14	TRBJ1-1	TRBD1
CASSSRGNTEAFF	TGTGCCAGCAGCTCGAGAGGGAACACTGAAGCTTTCTTT	many	TRBV2	13	TRBJ1-1	NA
CASSPSTSDTTNTEAFF	TGTGCCAGCAGCCCTTCTACGTCGGACACAACTAACACTGAAGCTTTCTTT	NA	TRBV6-2/TRBV6-3	17	TRBJ1-1	NA
CASSVVGQRTEAFF	TGTGCCAGCAGCGTAGTGGGACAGCGCACTGAAGCTTTCTTT	NA	TRBV9	14	TRBJ1-1	TRBD1
CASRDRAGELFF	TGTGCCAGCAGGGACAGGGCCGGGGAGCTGTTTTTT	NA	TRBV6-5	12	TRBJ2-2	TRBD1
CASSGTSGRVEQFF	TGTGCCAGCAGCGGGACTAGCGGGAGGGTTGAGCAGTTCTTC	NA	TRBV3-1/TRBV3-2	14	TRBJ2-1	TRBD2
CASSWDSNNEQFF	TGTGCCAGCAGTTGGGACTCAAACAATGAGCAGTTCTTC	NA	TRBV27	13	TRBJ2-1	NA
CASSSRQEYNSPLHF	TGCGCCAGCAGCTCACGACAGGAGTATAATTCACCCCTCCACTTT	NA	TRBV5-1	15	TRBJ1-6	NA
CASSLGDSRPQHF	TGTGCCAGCAGCTTGGGGGACAGTCGGCCCCAGCATTTT	NA	TRBV5-8	13	TRBJ1-5	TRBD1